The 32 T cell receptor beta chains below all came from one sample that was sequenced in a study of shared clonotypes between healthy human individuals (dated by TCRdb to the early 2020s). Library prep was done by the immunoSEQ multiplex PCR assay. In TCRdb, the immuneACCESS table is reduced to in-frame sequences with V and J assigned. These tables do not hold every clone; where another copy was compared, an unresolved V gene accounts for under half, and the others remain unexplained. In all, the sample holds about 710,000 clones, and approximately 72% of those were seen once. 1.8% of the sample is held by the ten biggest clonotypes. What was sequenced was memory CD4+ T cells sorted from blood. What this sample's cell subset or site label stands for: CD45RA-negative fraction. The receptors were gathered from a woman aged 25-40 years in good health.

Note on this clone: Other DNA sequences in the sample encode the same CDR3. The chain is built from TRBV4-1 and TRBJ1-5; a weak D match, TRBD1 (5 bases). Germline V CDR1 and CDR2: MGHRA, YSYEKL. This CDR3 is 14 amino acids long. With 4 bases removed from V and 4 bases from J, the gap between germline ends came to 11 bases. In DNA form, the CDR3 reads TGCGCCAGCAGCCCTCAGGGTCAAAATCAGCCCCAGCATTTT. Translated: CASSPQGQNQPQHF.

V is TRBV5-4 and J is TRBJ1-3; 8 bases are shared with TRBD1. Germline V gives CDR1 SGHNT, CDR2 YYREEE (reference sequence). Losses at the gene ends were 4 bases for V and 5 bases for J; bases not matched to a gene: 14. This CDR3 spans 17 amino acids. The CDR3 region has the DNA TGTGCCAGCAGCGGAGACAGGGGCGCGTCGATGCGAAACACCATATATTTT. It encodes CASSGDRGASMRNTIYF.

The J gene is TRBJ1-1, the V gene TRBV2; the match to TRBD1 covers 8 bases. Germline V gene data show CDR1 as SNHLY and CDR2 as FYNNEI. The junction had 6 bases not matched to a gene; V was cut back by 8 bases and J by 4 bases. The CDR3 runs to 13 residues. The CDR3 DNA reads TGTGCCAGCTCACAGGGGGGTGGCACTGAAGCTTTCTTT. Protein sequence: CASSQGGGTEAFF. Together with reference TRBV2 and TRBJ1-1, the CDR3 gives the full variable domain: EPEVTQTPSHQVTQMGQEVILRCVPISNHLYFYWYRQILGQKVEFLVSFYNNEISEKSEIFDDQFSVERPDGSNFTLKIRSTKLEDSAMYFCASSQGGGTEAFFGQGTRLTVV.

The V and J genes are TRBV19 and TRBJ2-1, with 8 bases identical to TRBD2. The germline CDR1 and CDR2 sequences are LNHDA and SQIVND (reference sequence). The V segment lost 6 bases and the J segment 3 bases; nucleotides outside the gene matches: 16. CDR3 length: 18 amino acids. The DNA for the CDR3 is TGTGCCAGTAGGGAGGGCGGGGGGACGCAAGGTTTCTACAATGAGCAGTTCTTC. Translation gives CASREGGGTQGFYNEQFF.

The CDR3 is CASSLTGGSIYEQYF. The DNA for the CDR3 is TGTGCCAGCAGTCTAACAGGGGGGAGTATCTACGAGCAGTACTTC. The chain has TRBV28 and TRBJ2-7; 8 positions match TRBD1. V trimming: 5 bases; J trimming: 3 bases; junction bases outside the gene matches: 9. Germline V gene sequence: CDR1 MDHEN, CDR2 SYDVKM. CDR3 length equals 15 residues.

The CDR3 loop is CASCKGERERYEQFF. CDR3 DNA: TGTGCCAGCTGTAAGGGGGAGCGGGAAAGGTATGAGCAGTTCTTC. The chain employs TRBV11-3 and TRBJ2-1; weak D call: TRBD2 (7 bases). V was shortened by 8 bases and J by 8 bases, with 22 bases between the two germline ends. This CDR3 has 15 amino acids. The germline V gene encodes CDR1 SGHNT and CDR2 YENEEA.

The chain combines TRBV4-1 with TRBJ1-2; 11 positions match TRBD1. V lost 0 bases and J lost 4; bases outside the gene matches: 10. Germline lookup yields CDR1 MGHRA and CDR2 YSYEKL. CDR3 length: 18 amino acids. The CDR3 DNA is TGCGCCAGCAGCCAAGACCCCGGACAGGGGGCTTCTTTCTATGGCTACACCTTC. Its translation: CASSQDPGQGASFYGYTF.

About this clone itself: This could be a read error, since a much larger clone is one nucleotide away. Other DNA sequences from this sample encode an identical CDR3 as well. This chain uses TRBV5-1 with TRBJ2-3, with unresolved D. The CDR3 length is 15 residues. Germline-derived CDR1 and CDR2 are SGHRS and YFSETQ. Trimming removed 0 bases at V and 0 bases at J, with 8 bases between. Written as DNA, the CDR3 is TGCGCCAGCAGCTTGGCGACGGTTAGCACAGATACGCAGTATTTT. Residues: CASSLATVSTDTQYF.

This chain connects TRBV11-2 to TRBJ1-2; D is ambiguous. CDR1 is SGHAT and CDR2 is FQNNGV in the germline V gene. The CDR3 is 14 residues long. V was trimmed by 1 base and J by 13 bases, leaving 19 bases between them. The CDR3 here is CASSLVLDGDGCTF. CDR3 DNA: TGTGCCAGCAGCTTAGTCCTGGACGGTGATGGTTGCACCTTC. Complete variable domain (other parts from reference TRBV11-2 and TRBJ1-2): EAGVAQSPRYKIIEKRQSVAFWCNPISGHATLYWYQQILGQGPKLLIQFQNNGVVDDSQLPKDRFSAERLKGVDSTLKIQPAKLEDSAVYLCASSLVLDGDGCTFGSGTRLTVV.

V and J are TRBV7-2 and TRBJ2-5; D might be TRBD2 (6 bases). CDR1 and CDR2 from the germline V gene are SGHTA and FQGNSA. The CDR3 runs 13 residues. V dropped 7 bases and J dropped 5 bases, with 14 bases sitting between them. DNA for the CDR3: TGTGCCAGCACCAGGGAAGGAGGGGAGACCCAGTACTTC. Translating gives CASTREGGETQYF.

The CDR3 loop is CASSRKVTSGANVLTF. The CDR3 bases are TGTGCCAGTAGTAGGAAAGTAACCTCTGGGGCCAACGTCCTGACTTTC. The chain recombines TRBV19 with TRBJ2-6; D is undetermined. Germline V gives CDR1 LNHDA, CDR2 SQIVND (reference sequence). This CDR3 region has 16 residues. Trimming left V 4 bases short and J 0 bases short, with 10 bases between. The entire variable domain, with the rest obtained from reference TRBV19 and TRBJ2-6, is as follows: DGGITQSPKYLFRKEGQNVTLSCEQNLNHDAMYWYRQDPGQGLRLIYYSQIVNDFQKGDIAEGYSVSREKKESFPLTVTSAQKNPTAFYLCASSRKVTSGANVLTFGAGSRLTVL.

The chain is built from TRBV5-6 and TRBJ2-5, with a tentative D call TRBD2 (5 bases). Trimming removed 0 bases from V and 4 bases from J, with 10 bases in between. Germline assignment: CDR1 SGHDT and CDR2 YYEEEE. The CDR3 runs 14 residues. This chain's CDR3 is CASSLEVGAETQYF. DNA of the CDR3: TGTGCCAGCAGCTTGGAGGTGGGAGCAGAGACCCAGTACTTC.

This clone has ten or more counts. Additional DNA sequences in this sample encode the identical CDR3. The chain couples TRBV5-1 to TRBJ2-1; 9 bases fit TRBD2. J gave up 4 bases and V 0 bases, and 2 bases lay outside the gene matches. Germline-derived CDR1 and CDR2 are SGHRS and YFSETQ. The CDR3 sequence is 15 residues long. The CDR3 DNA sequence: TGCGCCAGCAGCTTGGCGACTAGCGGATACAATGAGCAGTTCTTC. It translates to CASSLATSGYNEQFF.

The chain carries TRBV9 and TRBJ2-7, with unresolved D. From germline, CDR1 is SGDLS and CDR2 YYNGEE. V lost 3 bases and J lost 3, with 1 base in between. The CDR3 is made up of 10 amino acids. CDR3 sequence: CASSDYEQYF. CDR3 coding DNA: TGTGCCAGCAGCGACTACGAGCAGTACTTC. The entire variable domain, with the rest obtained from reference TRBV9 and TRBJ2-7, is as follows: DSGVTQTPKHLITATGQRVTLRCSPRSGDLSVYWYQQSLDQGLQFLIQYYNGEERAKGNILERFSAQQFPDLHSELNLSSLELGDSALYFCASSDYEQYFGPGTRLTVT.

This chain joins TRBV7-2 and TRBJ1-5; no firm D call. This CDR3 contains 13 residues. In germline, CDR1 is SGHTA, CDR2 FQGNSA. Trimming left V 0 bases short and J 7 bases short, with 7 bases between. The CDR3 sequence: CASSLAPGQPQHF. CDR3 nucleotides: TGTGCCAGCAGCTTAGCGCCGGGACAGCCCCAGCATTTT.

The chain is built from TRBV6-1 and TRBJ1-2, with no clear D. Trimming stripped 1 base from V and 2 bases from J, with 11 bases between. Germline CDR1 and CDR2: MNHNS and SASEGT. This CDR3 has 15 residues. The CDR3 nucleotides read TGTGCCAGCAGTGAAGAGTTGGCGGCCAACTATGGCTACACCTTC. Protein product: CASSEELAANYGYTF.

The rearrangement links TRBV30 to TRBJ2-1; 12 positions agree with TRBD2. The J segment lost 9 bases and the V segment lost 0 bases, leaving 3 bases of the junction unmatched. Germline V gives CDR1 GTSNPN, CDR2 SVGIG (reference sequence). The CDR3 runs to 14 residues. CDR3 sequence: CAWSVRTSGTEQFF. The CDR3 DNA follows: TGTGCCTGGAGTGTTAGGACTAGCGGGACTGAGCAGTTCTTC.

The CDR3 bases are TGTGCCAGCAGCCAAGATCTGGCGCCATTACAAGAAAAACTGTTTTTT. Encoded protein: CASSQDLAPLQEKLFF. This chain joins TRBV4-2 and TRBJ1-4, with unresolved D. CDR1 is LGHNA, CDR2 YNFKEQ, per germline. The CDR3 extends over 16 amino acids. Trimming cost V 0 bases and J 8 bases, with 16 bases left between them.

The genes are TRBV4-1 and TRBJ2-7, with D hard to call. Trimming left V 1 base short and J 0 bases short, with 16 bases between. This CDR3 region has 17 residues. From germline, CDR1 is MGHRA and CDR2 YSYEKL. The CDR3 sequence: CASSQAVRTRNSYEQYF. As DNA, the CDR3 is TGCGCCAGCAGCCAAGCGGTAAGGACGCGTAACTCCTACGAGCAGTACTTC.

The V call is TRBV5-4, the J call TRBJ2-1; a weak D match, TRBD1 (5 bases). Germline V gene lookup returns CDR1 SGHNT and CDR2 YYREEE (reference sequence). Trimming pared 2 bases from V and 5 bases from J, leaving 11 bases between. This CDR3 is built from 14 residues. CDR3 nucleotide sequence: TGTGCCAGCAGCTTATGGACAACTGACAATGAGCAGTTCTTC. This sequence encodes CASSLWTTDNEQFF.

This chain connects TRBV30 to TRBJ2-7, with 15 bases that match TRBD2. Germline CDR1 GTSNPN, CDR2 SVGIG (reference sequence). Trimming took 0 bases from V and 7 from J; bases not matched to a gene: 10. The CDR3 is 17 amino acids. The CDR3 DNA follows: TGTGCCTGGAGTGTATACGGAGGGACTAGCGGGAGGAGGGAGCAGTACTTC. Translation gives CAWSVYGGTSGRREQYF.

The CDR3 region has the DNA TGTGCCAGCAGGGGGCAGGGGACCAAAAACATTCAGTACTTC. Residues: CASRGQGTKNIQYF. This chain joins TRBV25-1 and TRBJ2-4; maybe TRBD1 (6 bases). V was cut by 6 bases and J by 2 bases, with 11 bases left in between. Germline loops: CDR1 MGHDK, CDR2 SYGVNS. The CDR3 is made up of 14 amino acids.

In this sample, this clone turned up a few times. The identical CDR3 is also encoded by other nucleotide sequences in the sample. The rearrangement uses TRBV28 and TRBJ1-2, with D unclear. This CDR3 has 13 residues. Germline V lookup: CDR1 MDHEN, CDR2 SYDVKM. The V gene lost 1 base and the J gene lost 4 bases, with 7 bases spanning the gap. This chain's CDR3 is CASSLSGLYGYTF. The CDR3 coding sequence is TGTGCCAGCAGTTTATCCGGTCTCTATGGCTACACCTTC.

This chain connects TRBV7-2 to TRBJ2-1, with 12 bases aligning to TRBD2. This CDR3 has 17 residues. Germline values: CDR1 SGHTA, CDR2 FQGNSA. V dropped 5 bases and J dropped 0; count of bases not matched to a gene: 5. The DNA of the CDR3 is TGTGCCAGCAGCCTCTGGACTAGCGGGATCTCCTACAATGAGCAGTTCTTC. Its protein is CASSLWTSGISYNEQFF.

The rearrangement links TRBV5-3 to TRBJ1-5, with D possibly being TRBD1 (6 bases). TRBV5-3 is filed as an ORF, its function uncertain. Trimming removed 1 base at V and 4 bases at J, with 9 bases between. This CDR3 is built from 14 residues. The CDR3 is CARSLTGINQPQHF. The DNA for the CDR3 is TGTGCCAGAAGCTTGACAGGGATTAATCAGCCCCAGCATTTT.

The rearrangement joins TRBV18 to TRBJ2-7, with D possibly matching TRBD1 (6 bases). The V gene lost 3 bases and the J gene lost 5 bases, with 17 bases spanning the gap. The CDR3 totals 15 residues. Germline values: CDR1 KGHSH, CDR2 LQKENI. The CDR3: CASSPANRVWNEQYF. As DNA, the CDR3 is TGTGCCAGCTCACCGGCAAACAGGGTATGGAACGAGCAGTACTTC.

Within the sample, this clone is medium-sized. One end of the junction varies from germline; a read error may be responsible. V is TRBV25-1 and J is TRBJ2-7; D might be TRBD2 (6 bases). Germline V CDR1 and CDR2: MGHDK, SYGVNS. The CDR3 spans 12 residues. CDR3 loop: CASSELIGTRSF. The CDR3 region has the DNA TGTGCCAGCAGTGAACTGATTGGGACTCGTTCTTTC.

The chain combines TRBV6-6 with TRBJ2-7, with D unresolved. Germline V gene data show CDR1 as MNHNY and CDR2 as SVGAGI (reference sequence). V was pared by 8 bases and J by 3 bases, with 14 bases between. CDR3 length equals 13 residues. The CDR3, as DNA: TGTGCCAGCGGATCAGGAACCGGCTACGAGCAGTACTTC. Translating gives CASGSGTGYEQYF.

V and J are TRBV2 and TRBJ2-5; D remains unclear. This CDR3 spans 12 amino acids. Trimming shortened V by 3 bases and J by 5 bases, and 7 bases separated the two germline ends. The germline V gene has CDR1 SNHLY and CDR2 FYNNEI. The DNA for the CDR3 is TGTGCCAGCAGTGACCGTTCGGAGACCCAGTACTTC. It encodes CASSDRSETQYF.

This sequence joins TRBV10-3 and TRBJ2-1, with D perhaps TRBD2 (6 bases). The length of the CDR3 is 15 residues. Germline assignment: CDR1 ENHRY and CDR2 SYGVKD. The ends were cut back, 0 bases at V and 12 bases at J, with 18 bases in the middle. The CDR3 sequence: CAISESELARGWQFF. The CDR3 DNA reads as TGTGCCATCAGTGAGTCGGAACTAGCAAGGGGTTGGCAGTTCTTC.

The CDR3 coding sequence is TGTGCCAGCAGCTCGGGAGGCAACTCCTACGAGCAGTACTTC. Protein product: CASSSGGNSYEQYF. The J gene is TRBJ2-7, the V gene TRBV5-6, with 7 bases fitting TRBD2. This CDR3 has 14 amino acids. Germline V lookup: CDR1 SGHDT, CDR2 YYEEEE. V was pared by 3 bases and J by 0 bases, with 3 bases of the junction left unmatched.

As to this clone: The sample carries other DNA sequences with the same CDR3. The chain joins TRBV5-1 to TRBJ2-3; TRBD2 aligns across 9 bases. Germline V lookup: CDR1 SGHRS, CDR2 YFSETQ. Germline trimming cut 0 bases from V and 2 bases from J; bases unmatched to any gene: 4. The CDR3 covers 16 residues. The CDR3 bases are TGCGCCAGCAGCTTGGGGGCTAGCGGGAACACAGATACGCAGTATTTT. Translation: CASSLGASGNTDTQYF. Combining the CDR3 with reference TRBV5-1 and TRBJ2-3 gives the whole variable domain KAGVTQTPRYLIKTRGQQVTLSCSPISGHRSVSWYQQTPGQGLQFLFEYFSETQRNKGNFPGRFSGRQFSNSRSEMNVSTLELGDSALYLCASSLGASGNTDTQYFGPGTRLTVL.